These 27 T cell receptor beta chains originate from one sample sequenced in a study of T cell responses to AZD1222 COVID-19 vaccine. Sequencing used immunoSEQ multiplex PCR; TCRdb keeps in-frame clones, though not all of them. The sample gives 110,000 to 150,000 clones, about 92% of which show up once; 9% to 15% is in the top ten. The sequencing here drew on peripheral blood, taken after recovery from COVID-19. All receptors derive from an adult who had recovered from COVID-19.

CDR3 protein: CASSEALPPLNTEAFF. The CDR3 nucleotides read TGTGCCAGCAGTGAAGCGCTCCCGCCTTTAAACACTGAAGCTTTCTTT. This sequence joins TRBV6-1 and TRBJ1-1; D unresolved. The germline gives CDR1 MNHNS, CDR2 SASEGT. V lost 0 bases and J 2 bases, leaving 13 bases between the germline ends. The length of the CDR3 is 16 residues.

The chain recombines TRBV9 with TRBJ1-6; D ambiguous. The CDR3 length is 13 residues. Germline V lookup: CDR1 SGDLS, CDR2 YYNGEE. V was cut by 0 bases and J by 6 bases, with 4 bases left in between. CDR3 residues: CASSVVGNSPLHF. The CDR3 DNA sequence: TGTGCCAGCAGCGTAGTGGGTAATTCACCCCTCCACTTT.

The rearrangement uses TRBV9 and TRBJ2-1, with 9 nucleotides matching TRBD2. The V gene end was trimmed by 3 bases and the J gene end by 15 bases; junction bases not matched to a gene: 7. Germline CDR1 SGDLS, CDR2 YYNGEE. The CDR3 runs 12 residues. The CDR3, as DNA: TGTGCCAGCAGCGCCTCCGGGACTAGCCTGTTCTTC. Translating gives CASSASGTSLFF.

This chain connects TRBV5-1 to TRBJ2-1, with 12 nucleotides matching TRBD2. V was clipped by 2 bases and J by 7 bases; unmatched bases: 7. Germline values: CDR1 SGHRS, CDR2 YFSETQ. The CDR3 is 16 residues long. The CDR3 DNA follows: TGCGCCAGCAGCTTCTGGACTAGCGGGACGGGGAATGAGCAGTTCTTC. This codes for CASSFWTSGTGNEQFF. The variable domain in full, with the rest retrieved from reference TRBV5-1 and TRBJ2-1, is KAGVTQTPRYLIKTRGQQVTLSCSPISGHRSVSWYQQTPGQGLQFLFEYFSETQRNKGNFPGRFSGRQFSNSRSEMNVSTLELGDSALYLCASSFWTSGTGNEQFFGPGTRLTVL.

The rearrangement joins TRBV5-4 to TRBJ2-2; the D gene is possibly TRBD2 (6 bases). The CDR3 is 15 residues long. Germline-derived CDR1 and CDR2 are SGHNT and YYREEE (reference sequence). With 2 bases removed from V and 1 base from J, the gap between germline ends came to 9 bases. In DNA form, the CDR3 reads TGTGCCAGCAGCTTCCCCGGGGGGAACACCGGGGAGCTGTTTTTT. Translated, it gives CASSFPGGNTGELFF.

The chain employs TRBV27 and TRBJ1-1; D remains ambiguous. Germline CDR1 and CDR2: MNHEY and SMNVEV (reference sequence). The CDR3 runs 13 residues. V lost 3 bases to trimming and J lost 2 bases, with 7 bases between them. CDR3 nucleotides: TGTGCCAGCAGTTTCGGACCCAACACTGAAGCTTTCTTT. This gives the protein CASSFGPNTEAFF.

The chain links TRBV5-6 to TRBJ2-7; 8 nucleotides agree with TRBD2. From germline, CDR1 is SGHDT and CDR2 YYEEEE. V was pared by 1 base and J by 6 bases, with 9 bases of the junction left unmatched. The CDR3 extends over 15 amino acids. Here the CDR3 reads CASSLIGFGRAEQYF. CDR3 nucleotides: TGTGCCAGCAGCTTGATTGGTTTCGGGAGGGCCGAGCAGTACTTC. Together with reference TRBV5-6 and TRBJ2-7, the CDR3 gives the full variable domain: DAGVTQSPTHLIKTRGQQVTLRCSPKSGHDTVSWYQQALGQGPQFIFQYYEEEERQRGNFPDRFSGHQFPNYSSELNVNALLLGDSALYLCASSLIGFGRAEQYFGPGTRLTVT.

V is TRBV29-1 and J is TRBJ2-3, with TRBD1 as a possible D gene (6 bases). This CDR3 comprises 11 residues. V shed 6 bases and J shed 11 bases, with 15 bases lying between them. Germline loops: CDR1 SQVTM, CDR2 ANQGSEA. The DNA of the CDR3 is TGCAGCGTAAAGGAACTAGGGGGGCAGTATTTT. Translation gives CSVKELGGQYF.

This chain joins TRBV29-1 and TRBJ2-3; 8 bases align to TRBD1. The CDR3 runs 14 residues. Germline-derived CDR1 and CDR2 are SQVTM and ANQGSEA. V shed 3 bases and J 2 bases; nucleotides not matched to a gene: 4. The CDR3 spells CSVDYRGITDTQYF. CDR3 coding DNA: TGCAGCGTTGATTACAGGGGGATCACAGATACGCAGTATTTT.

The J gene is TRBJ2-7, the V gene TRBV5-1, with a tentative D call TRBD2 (6 bases). The V end was cut by 4 bases, the J end by 3 bases, with 14 bases between. The CDR3 is 14 residues long. CDR1 is SGHRS, CDR2 YFSETQ, per germline. The CDR3 DNA reads as TGCGCCAGCAGCGATCAGGGACTTCGCTACGAGCAGTACTTC. It is translated as CASSDQGLRYEQYF.

The chain joins TRBV7-9 to TRBJ2-3, with 11 bases identical to TRBD2. J gave up 0 bases and V 5 bases, and 7 bases lay outside the gene matches. The CDR3 is 17 amino acids. Looked up from germline, CDR1 is SEHNR and CDR2 is FQNEAQ (reference sequence). CDR3 amino acids: CASSTSGSGSSTDTQYF. DNA of the CDR3: TGTGCCAGCAGCACTAGCGGGAGTGGATCTAGCACAGATACGCAGTATTTT.

CDR3: CASSPDGSYNEQFF. CDR3 in DNA: TGTGCCAGCAGCCCGGACGGATCCTACAATGAGCAGTTCTTC. This rearrangement joins TRBV5-5 to TRBJ2-1; no reliable D call. Germline assignment: CDR1 SGHKS and CDR2 YYEKEE (reference sequence). This CDR3 spans 14 amino acids. The V end was cut by 4 bases, the J end by 1 base, with 9 bases between.

The V call is TRBV5-1, the J call TRBJ2-7; perhaps D is TRBD1 or TRBD2 (5 bases each). The CDR3 covers 14 residues. Germline CDR1 SGHRS, CDR2 YFSETQ. V was clipped by 4 bases and J by 0 bases, with 11 bases between them. CDR3 in DNA: TGCGCCAGCAGCCCCGGTGGGGGCTCCTACGAGCAGTACTTC. Translation: CASSPGGGSYEQYF.

The gene calls are TRBV11-2 and TRBJ1-4; 10 bases fit TRBD1. Germline V CDR1 and CDR2: SGHAT, FQNNGV. This CDR3 is 15 amino acids long. Germline trimming cut 3 bases from V and 8 bases from J; bases unmatched to any gene: 6. As DNA, the CDR3 is TGTGCCAGCAGCTTTTCCGGACAGGGGGGCGAAAAACTGTTTTTT. This codes for CASSFSGQGGEKLFF.

The chain carries TRBV27 and TRBJ2-1; D is uncertain. Germline CDR1 and CDR2: MNHEY and SMNVEV (reference sequence). The CDR3 is 14 residues long. V was trimmed by 4 bases and J by 0 bases, leaving 7 bases between them. DNA for the CDR3: TGTGCCAGCAGTTCTGGTACCTCCTACAATGAGCAGTTCTTC. Protein sequence: CASSSGTSYNEQFF.

This chain links TRBV6-5 with TRBJ2-1; 8 nucleotides agree with TRBD2. CDR1 and CDR2 (germline): MNHEY, SVGAGI. Trimming removed 10 bases from V and 6 bases from J; junction bases left unmatched: 8. The CDR3 length is 13 residues. CDR3 nucleotides: TGTGCCACATGTAGCGGGAACTGCAATGAGCAGTTCTTC. It codes for CATCSGNCNEQFF.

The chain recombines TRBV28 with TRBJ2-7; 9 bases are a match to TRBD1. V trimming: 3 bases; J trimming: 4 bases; junction bases outside the gene matches: 1. The CDR3 is 13 residues long. The germline gives CDR1 MDHEN, CDR2 SYDVKM. In DNA form, the CDR3 reads TGTGCCAGCAGTTTCGGACAGGGGTACGAGCAGTACTTC. Its translation: CASSFGQGYEQYF.

The chain combines TRBV5-1 with TRBJ2-5; D might be TRBD1 (5 bases). Trimming removed 1 base from V and 1 base from J, with 8 bases in between. CDR3 length equals 14 residues. Germline CDR1 reads SGHRS; CDR2 reads YFSETQ. Here the CDR3 reads CASSLQGAQETQYF. CDR3 bases: TGCGCCAGCAGCTTGCAAGGGGCCCAAGAGACCCAGTACTTC.

This clone is a singleton in its sample. The chain combines TRBV20-1 with TRBJ2-1, with D unclear. The CDR3 length is 10 residues. V was clipped by 5 bases and J by 7 bases, with 6 bases between them. CDR1 and CDR2 from the germline V gene are DFQATT and SNEGSKA (reference sequence). The CDR3 loop is CSAARNEQFF. For the CDR3, the DNA is TGCAGTGCTGCAAGGAATGAGCAGTTCTTC.

V usage is TRBV20-1 and J usage is TRBJ2-3; D gene ambiguous. Per the germline V gene, CDR1 is DFQATT and CDR2 is SNEGSKA (reference sequence). This CDR3 region has 10 residues. Trimming cost V 7 bases and J 3 bases, with 5 bases left between them. The CDR3 DNA reads TGCAGTGTAAGGACAGATACGCAGTATTTT. Its translation is CSVRTDTQYF.

This clone was counted a few times. V and J are TRBV3-1 (or the pseudogene TRBV3-2) and TRBJ2-7; the match to TRBD1 covers 8 bases. CDR1 LGHDT and CDR2 YNNKEL come from the germline V gene (reference sequence). After removal of 2 bases from V and 4 bases from J, the junction contained 7 bases not matched to a gene. The CDR3 has 15 residues. The CDR3, as DNA: TGTGCCAGCAGCCAATCAGGGGGCACAGGGTACGAGCAGTACTTC. Translation gives CASSQSGGTGYEQYF.

The rearrangement joins TRBV28 to TRBJ1-1, with D unresolved. Germline V lookup: CDR1 MDHEN, CDR2 SYDVKM. Trimming pared 2 bases from V and 0 bases from J, leaving 10 bases between. The CDR3 extends over 15 amino acids. CDR3 coding DNA: TGTGCCAGCAGTTTAGGGCCCGTGATGAACACTGAAGCTTTCTTT. Residues: CASSLGPVMNTEAFF.

The chain carries TRBV27 and TRBJ2-7, with a weak D call TRBD1 (6 bases). From germline, CDR1 is MNHEY and CDR2 SMNVEV (reference sequence). Deletions cut 3 bases from V and 6 bases from J, with 12 bases between. This CDR3 spans 13 amino acids. CDR3 residues: CASSLNRVGEQYF. The CDR3 DNA is TGTGCCAGCAGTTTGAACAGGGTAGGCGAGCAGTACTTC.

V is TRBV29-1 and J is TRBJ2-7; perhaps D is TRBD1 or TRBD2 (6 bases each). Trimming shortened V by 4 bases and J by 3 bases, and 16 bases separated the two germline ends. The CDR3 extends over 14 amino acids. Germline V gene sequence: CDR1 SQVTM, CDR2 ANQGSEA. CDR3 amino acids: CSVGWGARNYEQYF. DNA of the CDR3: TGCAGCGTTGGTTGGGGGGCGCGCAACTACGAGCAGTACTTC.

This clone was observed a single time. This sequence joins TRBV11-2 and TRBJ2-7; TRBD2 is a possible D gene (6 bases). V was cut by 5 bases and J by 0 bases, with 14 bases left in between. The length of the CDR3 is 15 residues. CDR1 and CDR2 (germline): SGHAT, FQNNGV. The CDR3 DNA is TGTGCCAGCAGCCCAGTCAGCGGGCCCTCCTACGAGCAGTACTTC. Its protein is CASSPVSGPSYEQYF.

The chain joins TRBV5-1 to TRBJ2-3; D unclear. V was shortened by 0 bases and J by 11 bases, with 13 bases between the two germline ends. Looked up from germline, CDR1 is SGHRS and CDR2 is YFSETQ. This CDR3 region has 13 residues. The CDR3 spells CASSLDAPYGQYF. The DNA for the CDR3 is TGCGCCAGCAGCTTGGACGCCCCGTATGGGCAGTATTTT.

This chain uses TRBV9 with TRBJ2-7; the match to TRBD1 covers 8 bases. Looked up from germline, CDR1 is SGDLS and CDR2 is YYNGEE. The J segment lost 3 bases and the V segment lost 4 bases, leaving 6 bases of the junction unmatched. The CDR3 runs 14 residues. CDR3 in DNA: TGTGCCAGCAGCTACCGGACAGGGAACTACGAGCAGTACTTC. It encodes CASSYRTGNYEQYF.